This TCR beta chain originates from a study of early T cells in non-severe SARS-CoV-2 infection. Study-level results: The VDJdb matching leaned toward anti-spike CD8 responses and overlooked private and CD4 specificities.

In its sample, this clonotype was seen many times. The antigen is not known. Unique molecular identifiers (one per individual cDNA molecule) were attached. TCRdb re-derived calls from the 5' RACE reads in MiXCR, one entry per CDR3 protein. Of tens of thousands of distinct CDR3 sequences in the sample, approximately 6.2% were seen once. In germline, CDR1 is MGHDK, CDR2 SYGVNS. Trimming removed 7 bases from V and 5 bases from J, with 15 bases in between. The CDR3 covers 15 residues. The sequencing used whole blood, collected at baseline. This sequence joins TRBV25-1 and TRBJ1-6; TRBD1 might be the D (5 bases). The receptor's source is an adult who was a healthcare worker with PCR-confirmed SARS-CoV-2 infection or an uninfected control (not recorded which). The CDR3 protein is CASNPSREDNSPLHF. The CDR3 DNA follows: TGTGCCAGCAATCCTTCCAGGGAGGATAATTCACCCCTCCACTTT.